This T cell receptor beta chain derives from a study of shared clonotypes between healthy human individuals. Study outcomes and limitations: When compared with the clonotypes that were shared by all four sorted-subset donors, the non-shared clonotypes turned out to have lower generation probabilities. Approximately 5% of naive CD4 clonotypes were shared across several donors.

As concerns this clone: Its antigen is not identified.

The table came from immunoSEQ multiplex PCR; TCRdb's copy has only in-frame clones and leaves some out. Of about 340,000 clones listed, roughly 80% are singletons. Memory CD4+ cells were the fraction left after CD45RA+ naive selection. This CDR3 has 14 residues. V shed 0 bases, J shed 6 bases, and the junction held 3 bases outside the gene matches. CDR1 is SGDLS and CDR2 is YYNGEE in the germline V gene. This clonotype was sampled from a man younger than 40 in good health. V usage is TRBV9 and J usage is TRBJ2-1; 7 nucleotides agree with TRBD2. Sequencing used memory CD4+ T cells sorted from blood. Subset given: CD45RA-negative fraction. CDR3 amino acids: CASSVDWEGNEQFF. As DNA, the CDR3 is TGTGCCAGCAGCGTAGACTGGGAGGGCAATGAGCAGTTCTTC. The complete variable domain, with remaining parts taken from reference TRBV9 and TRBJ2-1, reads DSGVTQTPKHLITATGQRVTLRCSPRSGDLSVYWYQQSLDQGLQFLIQYYNGEERAKGNILERFSAQQFPDLHSELNLSSLELGDSALYFCASSVDWEGNEQFFGPGTRLTVL.